Following are 25 T cell receptor beta chains from one sample sequenced in a study of blood T cell repertoires in COVID-19 (TCRdb year 2020). The library was made by the immunoSEQ multiplex PCR assay. The immuneACCESS repertoire file appears here via TCRdb, limited to in-frame rearrangements. These files lack a portion of the clones; in checked studies, under half of the deficit traces to unresolved V genes, and the cause of the others is not known. Within this sample are more than 60,000 clones, with roughly 88% of them counted one time only. The top ten hold 43% of the sample. The sample comprised peripheral blood. The receptor set was obtained from a woman aged 55-75 years with COVID-19, enrolled during active disease.

The chain combines TRBV7-2 with TRBJ2-5, with D tentatively TRBD2 (5 bases). Deletions cut 5 bases from V and 5 bases from J, with 21 bases between. Germline CDR1 is SGHTA and CDR2 is FQGNSA. The CDR3 spans 16 residues. CDR3 in amino acids: CASSPKGVVGMETQYF. CDR3 nucleotide sequence: TGTGCCAGCAGCCCGAAGGGAGTCGTGGGGATGGAGACCCAGTACTTC.

This rearrangement joins TRBV3-1 (or the pseudogene TRBV3-2) to TRBJ1-4, with 7 bases lining up with TRBD1. The J segment lost 8 bases and the V segment lost 1 base, leaving 7 bases of the junction unmatched. Germline loops: CDR1 LGHDT, CDR2 YNNKEL (reference sequence). This CDR3 contains 15 residues. The CDR3 DNA is TGTGCCAGCAGCCAAGTTGGACAGGCAAGGGAAAAACTGTTTTTT. It translates to CASSQVGQAREKLFF.

The chain recombines TRBV5-1 with TRBJ1-1, with D maybe TRBD1 (5 bases). There are 14 residues in the CDR3. Trimming removed 0 bases from V and 4 bases from J, with 10 bases in between. Germline V gene lookup returns CDR1 SGHRS and CDR2 YFSETQ. The CDR3 sequence is CASSLVGGSTEAFF. For the CDR3, the DNA is TGCGCCAGCAGCTTGGTCGGGGGAAGCACTGAAGCTTTCTTT.

This chain links TRBV4-3 with TRBJ1-1; no clear D. Germline CDR1 and CDR2: LGHNA and YSLEER. Trimming stripped 1 base from V and 0 bases from J, with 12 bases between. The CDR3 is 16 residues long. For the CDR3, the DNA is TGCGCCAGCAGCCAAGGTAATCCACACCTGAACACTGAAGCTTTCTTT. It yields the protein CASSQGNPHLNTEAFF.

This clone was counted between two and nine times. The chain joins TRBV25-1 to TRBJ2-3, with 10 positions matching TRBD1. Germline lookup yields CDR1 MGHDK and CDR2 SYGVNS. This CDR3 has 13 amino acids. V dropped 6 bases and J dropped 6; count of bases not matched to a gene: 3. CDR3 amino acids: CASRTGGGDTQYF. Written as DNA, the CDR3 is TGTGCCAGCAGGACAGGGGGCGGGGATACGCAGTATTTT.

CDR3 sequence (DNA): TGCGCCAGCAGTGGCGGGACTAGCGGGAATGACAATGAGCAGTTCTTC. This encodes CASSGGTSGNDNEQFF. The J gene is TRBJ2-1, the V gene TRBV10-1; 13 nucleotides agree with TRBD2. V trimming: 4 bases; J trimming: 5 bases; junction bases outside the gene matches: 5. Germline loops: CDR1 WNHNN, CDR2 SYGVQD (reference sequence). This CDR3 contains 16 residues.

The V and J genes are TRBV6-2 or TRBV6-3 and TRBJ2-5, with D hard to call. Looked up from germline, CDR1 is MNHEY and CDR2 is SVGEGT. V lost 0 bases and J lost 1, with 9 bases in between. The CDR3 spans 15 residues. The DNA for the CDR3 is TGTGCCAGCAGTTACTCCCGACAAGGCCAAGAGACCCAGTACTTC. This gives the protein CASSYSRQGQETQYF.

This clone appeared once. V is TRBV9 and J is TRBJ2-1, with 7 bases lining up with TRBD1. There are 13 residues in the CDR3. Looked up from germline, CDR1 is SGDLS and CDR2 is YYNGEE. The trim removed 6 bases at V and 7 bases at J, leaving 7 bases unmatched. The CDR3 region has the DNA TGTGCCAGCACCACTACAGGGGTGAATGAGCAGTTCTTC. Residues: CASTTTGVNEQFF.

The chain carries TRBV7-9 and TRBJ2-7; 7 positions agree with TRBD1. Looked up from germline, CDR1 is SEHNR and CDR2 is FQNEAQ (reference sequence). CDR3 length equals 12 residues. With V trimmed by 10 bases and J by 1 base, 4 bases remained unmatched. The chain's CDR3 is CATRDSSYEQYF. For the CDR3, the DNA is TGTGCCACTAGGGACAGTTCCTACGAGCAGTACTTC.

A single count supports this clone. The gene calls are TRBV9 and TRBJ1-2; 7 bases map to TRBD1. The CDR3 length is 15 residues. The V gene's germline CDR1 is SGDLS and CDR2 YYNGEE. The J segment lost 4 bases and the V segment lost 0 bases, leaving 6 bases of the junction unmatched. DNA for the CDR3: TGTGCCAGCAGCGTAGGTCAGGGGGGCAGCTATGGCTACACCTTC. It yields the protein CASSVGQGGSYGYTF.

This clone was found once. The chain joins TRBV9 to TRBJ2-5; D is possibly TRBD2 (6 bases). The CDR3 sequence is 14 residues long. The V and J ends lost 3 bases and 5 bases respectively, with 14 bases between them. Germline values: CDR1 SGDLS, CDR2 YYNGEE. CDR3 coding DNA: TGTGCCAGCAGCGGTGGACTATTTGCGGAGACCCAGTACTTC. It yields the protein CASSGGLFAETQYF.

This clone came up once. The gene calls are TRBV24-1 and TRBJ2-1; 7 bases fit TRBD1. This CDR3 has 16 residues. Trimming cost V 3 bases and J 0 bases; bases outside gene matches: 4. Germline V gene lookup returns CDR1 KGHDR and CDR2 SFDVKD. DNA for the CDR3: TGTGCCACCAGTGATGGACAGGCCCACTCCTACAATGAGCAGTTCTTC. Residues: CATSDGQAHSYNEQFF.

CDR3 sequence reads: CASSEGLAGGNEQFF. CDR3 in DNA: TGTGCCAGCAGTGAGGGCCTAGCGGGGGGCAATGAGCAGTTCTTC. V usage is TRBV2 and J usage is TRBJ2-1, with TRBD2 matching 11 bases. The germline V gene encodes CDR1 SNHLY and CDR2 FYNNEI. V lost 3 bases and J lost 6; bases outside the gene matches: 4. This CDR3 spans 15 amino acids.

This chain joins TRBV10-3 and TRBJ1-3; perhaps TRBD1 as D (5 bases). CDR1 and CDR2 (germline): ENHRY, SYGVKD. This CDR3 is 14 amino acids long. Trimming pared 3 bases from V and 2 bases from J, leaving 8 bases between. The DNA of the CDR3 is TGTGCCATCAGTGAAAGGGGTACTGGAAACACCATATATTTT. Translation gives CAISERGTGNTIYF.

The chain couples TRBV27 to TRBJ2-5; possible D gene TRBD2, 6 bases. Germline CDR1 is MNHEY and CDR2 is SMNVEV (reference sequence). The CDR3 sequence is 16 residues long. V lost 3 bases and J 4 bases, leaving 18 bases between the germline ends. CDR3 DNA: TGTGCCAGCAGTTTCATCCCGCTAGGAGGGTCAGAGACCCAGTACTTC. It yields the protein CASSFIPLGGSETQYF.

V usage is TRBV29-1 and J usage is TRBJ2-5, with no clear D. The V gene lost 1 base and the J gene lost 7 bases, with 13 bases spanning the gap. The germline V gene has CDR1 SQVTM and CDR2 ANQGSEA. CDR3 length equals 13 residues. The CDR3 bases are TGCAGCGTTGAAGGGCTAGATCTTCCGACCCAGTACTTC. Its translation is CSVEGLDLPTQYF.

This clone was detected once. V and J are TRBV6-2 or TRBV6-3 and TRBJ2-7, with TRBD2 as a possible D gene (5 bases). Germline V gene lookup returns CDR1 MNHEY and CDR2 SVGEGT. The CDR3 has 12 residues. Trimming left V 6 bases short and J 6 bases short, with 12 bases between. The CDR3 region is CASSYVGGEQYF. In nucleotides, the CDR3 is TGTGCCAGCAGCTATGTTGGAGGCGAGCAGTACTTC.

The CDR3 DNA reads TGTGCCAGCAGCTTCGGCGGGAGGAGCACAGATACGCAGTATTTT. The encoded protein is CASSFGGRSTDTQYF. The genes are TRBV5-4 and TRBJ2-3; 8 nucleotides agree with TRBD2. The CDR3 sequence is 15 residues long. Germline trimming cut 2 bases from V and 0 bases from J; bases unmatched to any gene: 2. Germline V CDR1 and CDR2: SGHNT, YYREEE (reference sequence). Filled out from reference TRBV5-4 and TRBJ2-3, the complete variable domain reads ETGVTQSPTHLIKTRGQQVTLRCSSQSGHNTVSWYQQALGQGPQFIFQYYREEENGRGNFPPRFSGLQFPNYSSELNVNALELDDSALYLCASSFGGRSTDTQYFGPGTRLTVL.

The chain joins TRBV29-1 to TRBJ1-1; D perhaps matches TRBD1 (6 bases). Germline loops: CDR1 SQVTM, CDR2 ANQGSEA. Trimming cost V 6 bases and J 5 bases, with 16 bases left between them. CDR3 length: 13 amino acids. The CDR3 sequence is CSVVGGLGTEAFF. CDR3 nucleotide sequence: TGCAGCGTCGTGGGGGGGCTAGGGACTGAAGCTTTCTTT. Complete variable domain (other parts from reference TRBV29-1 and TRBJ1-1): SAVISQKPSRDICQRGTSLTIQCQVDSQVTMMFWYRQQPGQSLTLIATANQGSEATYESGFVIDKFPISRPNLTFSTLTVSNMSPEDSSIYLCSVVGGLGTEAFFGQGTRLTVV.

V usage is TRBV2 and J usage is TRBJ1-1; perhaps TRBD1 as D (5 bases). The length of the CDR3 is 13 residues. V shed 3 bases and J shed 1 base, with 6 bases lying between them. The germline V gene has CDR1 SNHLY and CDR2 FYNNEI. The CDR3 spells CASSDQGNTEAFF. The CDR3, as DNA: TGTGCCAGCAGTGATCAGGGGAACACTGAAGCTTTCTTT.

The rearrangement joins TRBV29-1 to TRBJ2-7, with 10 positions matching TRBD1. Germline V gives CDR1 SQVTM, CDR2 ANQGSEA. J lost 6 bases, V lost 6 bases, and 5 bases had no gene match. This CDR3 spans 12 amino acids. As DNA, the CDR3 is TGCAGCGTCCGGGACAGGGGTCCCGAGCAGTACTTC. Translating it yields CSVRDRGPEQYF.

The chain is built from TRBV27 and TRBJ2-1; D perhaps matches TRBD2 (5 bases). CDR3 length equals 14 residues. Looked up from germline, CDR1 is MNHEY and CDR2 is SMNVEV (reference sequence). Trimming took off 1 base at V and 9 bases at J, with 13 bases between the two ends. The CDR3, as DNA: TGTGCCAGCAGTTTATGGACTCAGGAGGCTGAGCAGTTCTTC. Translated, it gives CASSLWTQEAEQFF.

V is TRBV18 and J is TRBJ2-3; D remains unclear. CDR1 is KGHSH, CDR2 LQKENI, per germline. V gave up 0 bases and J gave up 4 bases, with 8 bases separating them. The CDR3 loop spans 14 amino acids. This CDR3 is CASSPPLPADTQYF. Written as DNA, the CDR3 is TGTGCCAGCTCACCACCGTTGCCAGCAGATACGCAGTATTTT.

V is TRBV14 and J is TRBJ2-2; D remains ambiguous. Trimming removed 3 bases at V and 0 bases at J, with 8 bases between. The CDR3 is 15 residues long. The germline CDR1 and CDR2 sequences are SGHDN and FVKESK. CDR3 loop: CASSHKLANTGELFF. The CDR3 nucleotides are TGTGCCAGCAGCCATAAACTGGCGAACACCGGGGAGCTGTTTTTT.

The chain is built from TRBV3-1 (or the pseudogene TRBV3-2) and TRBJ1-2; the match to TRBD1 covers 11 bases. The junction had 2 bases not matched to a gene; V was cut back by 1 base and J by 4 bases. The CDR3 spans 15 residues. From germline, CDR1 is LGHDT and CDR2 YNNKEL (reference sequence). The CDR3 region is CASSQAGQGAYGYTF. DNA of the CDR3: TGTGCCAGCAGCCAAGCCGGACAGGGGGCCTATGGCTACACCTTC.